This TCR beta chain was identified in a study of T cells in Graves' hyperthyroidism and ophthalmopathy. The CDR3 regions of TCR beta were amplified from RNA transcripts. Using the HTBI primer set, a first-round RT-PCR was run on the TCR CDR3. TCRdb re-analysed the multiplex PCR reads in MiXCR, keeping a single row per CDR3 protein. The sample has 610,000 or so distinct CDR3 sequences; roughly 46% are singletons. This CDR3 spans 14 amino acids. Trimming at V came to 3 bases and at J to 8 bases, leaving 7 bases not matched to a gene. Germline values: CDR1 SNHLY, CDR2 FYNNEI. Pregnant or lactating patients were excluded, as were those with uncontrolled infection or other autoimmune disease. Many counts were recorded for this clonotype.

The source is a woman aged 18-30 years with Graves' hyperthyroidism. What was sequenced was peripheral blood or thyroid tissue (not recorded which). The chain combines TRBV2 with TRBJ1-2, with 9 bases aligning to TRBD1. The DNA for the CDR3 is TGTGCCAGCAGTGACGGGACAGGGCTTAAGGGCTACACCTTC. It codes for CASSDGTGLKGYTF.